Following are 18 T cell receptor beta chains from one sample sequenced in a study of memory CD8 T cells in hepatitis C reinfection. Using immunoSEQ multiplex PCR, the repertoire was profiled, and TCRdb retains in-frame clones only, with some absent. The sample carries 2,600 or so clones, about 90% recorded once. Time point described: peak reinfection, 3 to 8 weeks after reinfection detection. TCR sequencing was done directly ex vivo on sorted cells, without expansion in vitro. Sample: naive CD8+ T cells sorted from blood. The receptors stem from a man in his fifties or sixties with hepatitis C virus infection.

This chain joins TRBV11-3 and TRBJ2-5, with 7 nucleotides matching TRBD1. The V gene's germline CDR1 is SGHNT and CDR2 YENEEA. This CDR3 contains 15 residues. V was clipped by 5 bases and J by 1 base; unmatched bases: 7. CDR3 sequence: CASSPVDRVQETQYF. DNA for the CDR3: TGTGCCAGCAGCCCCGTCGACAGGGTCCAAGAGACCCAGTACTTC.

The chain joins TRBV27 to TRBJ1-5; 7 bases agree with TRBD1. Germline V CDR1 and CDR2: MNHEY, SMNVEV (reference sequence). The junction had 10 bases not matched to a gene; V was cut back by 10 bases and J by 1 base. This CDR3 has 15 residues. CDR3 region: CATEKPGQSNQPQHF. The CDR3 region has the DNA TGTGCCACCGAAAAGCCGGGACAGAGCAATCAGCCCCAGCATTTT.

This chain joins TRBV27 and TRBJ1-1, with D possibly TRBD1 on 6 matching bases. The CDR3 is 16 amino acids. In germline, CDR1 is MNHEY, CDR2 SMNVEV (reference sequence). Deletions cut 2 bases from V and 0 bases from J, with 13 bases between. CDR3 in amino acids: CASSLTGKGMNTEAFF. The CDR3 DNA follows: TGTGCCAGCAGTTTAACAGGGAAGGGGATGAACACTGAAGCTTTCTTT.

The chain links TRBV28 to TRBJ2-2, with D possibly matching TRBD2 (6 bases). Germline CDR1 reads MDHEN; CDR2 reads SYDVKM. There are 13 residues in the CDR3. V lost 7 bases and J 6 bases, leaving 12 bases between the germline ends. The CDR3 nucleotides are TGTGCCAGCACCCTTACTAGCCCCGGGGAGCTGTTTTTT. Residues: CASTLTSPGELFF.

In this sample, this clone turned up a few times. J is TRBJ1-2 and V is TRBV5-4; perhaps TRBD1 as D (6 bases). V lost 4 bases and J 3 bases, leaving 10 bases between the germline ends. Germline V gives CDR1 SGHNT, CDR2 YYREEE (reference sequence). The CDR3 has 13 amino acids. CDR3 sequence: CASSKDSYYGYTF. The CDR3 DNA reads TGTGCCAGCAGCAAGGACAGCTACTATGGCTACACCTTC.

This clone was counted a few times. This chain connects TRBV6-5 to TRBJ2-7; 8 bases map to TRBD1. Germline V gene data show CDR1 as MNHEY and CDR2 as SVGAGI. V gave up 0 bases and J gave up 6 bases; unmatched junction bases: 7. The CDR3 is 15 amino acids. In nucleotides, the CDR3 is TGTGCCAGCAGTTACTCGCAGGGGGCCCTTGGCGAGCAGTACTTC. Its protein is CASSYSQGALGEQYF.

The genes are TRBV27 and TRBJ2-1, with 8 nucleotides matching TRBD2. The length of the CDR3 is 14 residues. Germline assignment: CDR1 MNHEY and CDR2 SMNVEV (reference sequence). V lost 5 bases, J lost 9 bases, and 9 bases stayed unmatched. CDR3 DNA sequence: TGTGCCAGCAGTCCCGGGACTGGGACTAGTGAGCAGTTCTTC. Translation: CASSPGTGTSEQFF.

This clone is deemed large (0.1 to 1%). The V call is TRBV19, the J call TRBJ2-7, with 9 bases identical to TRBD2. The V gene's germline CDR1 is LNHDA and CDR2 SQIVND (reference sequence). The CDR3 totals 15 residues. With V trimmed by 2 bases and J by 2 bases, 4 bases remained unmatched. CDR3 region: CASSITASGTYEQYF. CDR3 DNA: TGTGCCAGTAGTATAACGGCTAGCGGGACCTACGAGCAGTACTTC.

The chain is built from TRBV27 and TRBJ2-2; a possible D gene is TRBD1 (6 bases). V was cut by 7 bases and J by 10 bases, with 22 bases left in between. The length of the CDR3 is 15 residues. From germline, CDR1 is MNHEY and CDR2 SMNVEV (reference sequence). Here the CDR3 DNA reads TGTGCCAGCAAATTGGGGACAATTAGATCAGAGGAGCTGTTTTTT. This sequence encodes CASKLGTIRSEELFF.

The sample holds a few counts of this clone. This chain connects TRBV4-3 to TRBJ2-7, with 7 bases that match TRBD2. The V segment lost 0 bases and the J segment 2 bases; nucleotides outside the gene matches: 4. The germline CDR1 and CDR2 sequences are LGHNA and YSLEER. The CDR3 is 15 amino acids. The CDR3 region is CASSQDPGGTYEQYF. In DNA, the CDR3 is TGCGCCAGCAGCCAAGATCCGGGAGGAACCTACGAGCAGTACTTC.

The chain carries TRBV27 and TRBJ1-1; TRBD1 might be the D (5 bases). CDR1 and CDR2 from the germline V gene are MNHEY and SMNVEV (reference sequence). This CDR3 comprises 13 residues. With 8 bases removed from V and 3 bases from J, the gap between germline ends came to 13 bases. The CDR3: CASQIAGYTEAFF. The CDR3, as DNA: TGTGCCAGCCAGATTGCAGGGTACACTGAAGCTTTCTTT.

The CDR3 loop reads CASSDSSGRSYTGELFF. CDR3 coding DNA: TGTGCCAGCAGTGATTCTAGCGGGAGATCGTACACCGGGGAGCTGTTTTTT. The V call is TRBV2, the J call TRBJ2-2, with 10 nucleotides matching TRBD2. Germline CDR1 SNHLY, CDR2 FYNNEI. Trimming cost V 3 bases and J 3 bases; bases outside gene matches: 7. The CDR3 runs to 17 residues.

The V and J genes are TRBV5-6 and TRBJ2-7; 7 nucleotides match TRBD1. The V gene end was trimmed by 0 bases and the J gene end by 3 bases; junction bases not matched to a gene: 0. Germline V gene sequence: CDR1 SGHDT, CDR2 YYEEEE. The CDR3 consists of 13 residues. In DNA form, the CDR3 reads TGTGCCAGCAGCTTGGGGACAGGCTACGAGCAGTACTTC. As protein: CASSLGTGYEQYF.

The V call is TRBV5-1, the J call TRBJ1-3, with D maybe TRBD1 (6 bases). The CDR3 covers 17 residues. V was trimmed by 2 bases and J by 4 bases, leaving 19 bases between them. Germline V gives CDR1 SGHRS, CDR2 YFSETQ. The CDR3 loop is CASSLGATGLLGNTIYF. The CDR3 nucleotides read TGCGCCAGCAGCTTAGGCGCCACAGGGCTCTTAGGAAACACCATATATTTT.

In its sample, this clone ranks as large. This chain links TRBV10-3 with TRBJ1-1; the match to TRBD1 covers 8 bases. V lost 6 bases to trimming and J lost 1 base; unmatched junction nucleotides: 4. Germline CDR1 reads ENHRY; CDR2 reads SYGVKD. The length of the CDR3 is 14 residues. The CDR3 here is CAIRDRERNTEAFF. The CDR3 DNA sequence: TGTGCCATCAGGGACAGGGAGCGGAACACTGAAGCTTTCTTT.

The chain combines TRBV6-5 with TRBJ1-2; 9 nucleotides agree with TRBD1. J lost 4 bases, V lost 6 bases, and 6 bases had no gene match. The CDR3 runs 14 residues. The germline CDR1 and CDR2 sequences are MNHEY and SVGAGI. This chain's CDR3 is CASSSTGGSYGYTF. Here the CDR3 DNA reads TGTGCCAGCAGCTCCACAGGGGGCAGCTATGGCTACACCTTC.

On this clone: Other DNA sequences in the same sample also yield this CDR3. V is TRBV6-1 and J is TRBJ2-2; possibly TRBD2 for D (5 bases). The CDR3 is made up of 14 amino acids. The V gene's germline CDR1 is MNHNS and CDR2 SASEGT. Trimming removed 6 bases at V and 4 bases at J, with 12 bases between. In nucleotides, the CDR3 is TGTGCCAGCAGCATGGAGGATGGCACCGGGGAGCTGTTTTTT. Translated: CASSMEDGTGELFF.

The rearrangement joins TRBV15 to TRBJ1-5, with D hard to call. In germline, CDR1 is LNHNV, CDR2 YYDKDF (reference sequence). V shed 0 bases and J shed 2 bases, with 5 bases lying between them. The CDR3 consists of 14 residues. In DNA form, the CDR3 reads TGTGCCACCAGCAGAGAAGGAGGCAATCAGCCCCAGCATTTT. The encoded protein is CATSREGGNQPQHF.